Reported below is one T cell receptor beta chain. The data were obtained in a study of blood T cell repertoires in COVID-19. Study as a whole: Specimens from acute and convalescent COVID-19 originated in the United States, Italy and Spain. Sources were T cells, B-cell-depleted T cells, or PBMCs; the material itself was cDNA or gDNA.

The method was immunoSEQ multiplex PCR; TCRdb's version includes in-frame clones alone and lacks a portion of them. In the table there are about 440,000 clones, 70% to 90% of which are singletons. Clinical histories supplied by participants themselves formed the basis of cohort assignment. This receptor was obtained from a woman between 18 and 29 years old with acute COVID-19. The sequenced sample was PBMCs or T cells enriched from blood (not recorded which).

In DNA form, the CDR3 reads TGTGCCAGCAGCTTAGGGACTAGCGGGGATACGCAGTATTTT. Encoded protein: CASSLGTSGDTQYF. This chain links TRBV7-2 with TRBJ2-3; 11 bases line up with TRBD2. The junction had 0 bases not matched to a gene; V was cut back by 1 base and J by 6 bases. Germline V gene sequence: CDR1 SGHTA, CDR2 FQGNSA. The CDR3 has 14 amino acids.